Each of the 5 T cell receptor beta chains below was sequenced from the same sample in a study of T cells in Graves' hyperthyroidism and ophthalmopathy. Amplification targeted TCR beta CDR3 regions from RNA transcripts. TCR CDR3 underwent first-round RT-PCR with the HTBI primer set. TCRdb processed the multiplex PCR reads anew with MiXCR; each CDR3 protein has one entry. The sample holds roughly 500,000 distinct CDR3 sequences; roughly 50% are singletons and the top ten take roughly 19%. The sample consisted of peripheral blood or thyroid tissue (not recorded which). The receptor set was obtained from an adult woman with Graves' disease, either hyperthyroidism or ophthalmopathy (not recorded which).

This clonotype was recorded a few times. This chain joins TRBV29-1 and TRBJ1-4; D ambiguous. The CDR3 runs 13 residues. The germline V gene has CDR1 SQVTM and CDR2 ANQGSEA. Between the trimmed V and J ends, which lost 0 bases and 10 bases, there was a span of 12 bases. The CDR3 coding sequence is TGCAGCGTTGAAGATCTAGGGCGTGGAAAACTGTTTTTT. This codes for CSVEDLGRGKLFF.

The table lists this clonotype with many counts. The chain carries TRBV5-1 and TRBJ2-7; 9 nucleotides align to TRBD2. CDR1 SGHRS and CDR2 YFSETQ come from the germline V gene. V lost 4 bases, J lost 0 bases, and 5 bases stayed unmatched. This CDR3 is 15 amino acids long. CDR3 in DNA: TGCGCCAGCAGCCCCCGACTAGCGGCCTCCTACGAGCAGTACTTC. This encodes CASSPRLAASYEQYF.

The rearrangement uses TRBV5-1 and TRBJ2-6; 10 bases agree with TRBD1. Germline lookup yields CDR1 SGHRS and CDR2 YFSETQ. CDR3 length: 17 residues. J lost 4 bases, V lost 4 bases, and 8 bases had no gene match. DNA for the CDR3: TGCGCCAGCAGCCAGGGACAGGGGAACACCGGGGCCAACGTCCTGACTTTC. It is translated as CASSQGQGNTGANVLTF.

The chain has TRBV3-1 and TRBJ1-1; D gene unclear. Deletions cut 1 base from V and 8 bases from J, with 8 bases between. This CDR3 contains 12 residues. The germline V gene has CDR1 LGHDT and CDR2 YNNKEL (reference sequence). CDR3 DNA: TGTGCCAGCAGCCAAGTGGAGTCCGAAGCTTTCTTT. This encodes CASSQVESEAFF.

This clonotype has ten or more counts. The rearrangement uses TRBV29-1 and TRBJ2-7, with unresolved D. The CDR3 covers 12 residues. Germline values: CDR1 SQVTM, CDR2 ANQGSEA. V lost 7 bases and J lost 0, with 10 bases in between. For the CDR3, the DNA is TGCAGCGCCAGATCCAGCTCCTACGAGCAGTACTTC. Residues: CSARSSSYEQYF.